These 13 T cell receptor beta chains share one sample of origin, sequenced in a study of blood T cell repertoires in COVID-19. Clones were read by immunoSEQ multiplex PCR, and TCRdb kept only the in-frame ones, dropping some. The repertoire consists of a few hundred thousand clones, with 89% occurring once and the leading ten covering about 9.5%. Specimen: PBMCs or T cells enriched from blood (not recorded which). These receptor sequences come from a woman aged 40 to 50 who had recovered from COVID-19.

This rearrangement joins TRBV27 to TRBJ2-5; D possibly corresponds to TRBD2 (6 bases). The CDR3 contains 14 residues. Germline V gene lookup returns CDR1 MNHEY and CDR2 SMNVEV (reference sequence). V lost 4 bases, J lost 5 bases, and 14 bases lay in between. The CDR3 DNA reads TGTGCCAGCAGTTCCCACGGTGGAGGGGAGACCCAGTACTTC. Encoded protein: CASSSHGGGETQYF.

The chain joins TRBV19 to TRBJ2-4; the match to TRBD1 covers 7 bases. Trimming cost V 4 bases and J 7 bases; bases outside gene matches: 4. The CDR3 has 13 residues. CDR1 is LNHDA, CDR2 SQIVND, per germline (reference sequence). The CDR3 DNA sequence: TGTGCCAGTAGTAGTGAGGGGGCCAACATTCAGTACTTC. This gives the protein CASSSEGANIQYF. Variable domain in full (rest from reference TRBV19 and TRBJ2-4): DGGITQSPKYLFRKEGQNVTLSCEQNLNHDAMYWYRQDPGQGLRLIYYSQIVNDFQKGDIAEGYSVSREKKESFPLTVTSAQKNPTAFYLCASSSEGANIQYFGAGTRLSVL.

The chain links TRBV3-1 (or the pseudogene TRBV3-2) to TRBJ1-2, with 9 positions matching TRBD1. Germline CDR1 LGHDT, CDR2 YNNKEL (reference sequence). Germline trimming cut 4 bases from V and 8 bases from J; bases unmatched to any gene: 5. The CDR3 consists of 13 residues. In DNA form, the CDR3 reads TGTGCCAGCAGCCCGGGACAGGGAGGCGGCTACACCTTC. This sequence encodes CASSPGQGGGYTF.

This sequence joins TRBV11-3 and TRBJ2-4, with a weak D call TRBD1 (6 bases). The CDR3 covers 17 residues. The germline gives CDR1 SGHNT, CDR2 YENEEA. With 1 base removed from V and 0 bases from J, the gap between germline ends came to 13 bases. CDR3 coding DNA: TGTGCCAGCAGCTTAGTACAGGGCTCTCTAGCCAAAAACATTCAGTACTTC. Its protein is CASSLVQGSLAKNIQYF.

This clone was recorded only once. The gene calls are TRBV18 and TRBJ1-3; maybe TRBD1 (6 bases). The V and J ends lost 6 bases and 0 bases respectively, with 21 bases between them. In germline, CDR1 is KGHSH, CDR2 LQKENI. This CDR3 comprises 18 residues. DNA of the CDR3: TGTGCCAGCTCGCCAAAGTCGTCGGACAGTACCTCTGGAAACACCATATATTTT. Encoded protein: CASSPKSSDSTSGNTIYF.

V is TRBV11-2 and J is TRBJ2-5; 13 nucleotides line up with TRBD2. Germline values: CDR1 SGHAT, CDR2 FQNNGV. Trimming cost V 5 bases and J 1 base; bases outside gene matches: 4. The CDR3 has 16 amino acids. This CDR3 is CASSPGTSGVQETQYF. The CDR3 DNA reads as TGTGCCAGCAGCCCCGGGACTAGCGGGGTCCAAGAGACCCAGTACTTC.

This rearrangement joins TRBV15 to TRBJ1-2, with D perhaps TRBD1 (6 bases). Germline CDR1 and CDR2: LNHNV and YYDKDF (reference sequence). Trimming removed 0 bases from V and 4 bases from J, with 15 bases in between. The CDR3 runs 16 residues. The CDR3 coding sequence is TGTGCCACCAGCAGAGACAGAGGGGGGAGGGTCTATGGCTACACCTTC. As protein: CATSRDRGGRVYGYTF.

V gene TRBV3-1 (or the pseudogene TRBV3-2) combines with J gene TRBJ2-2; no clear D. Germline CDR1 LGHDT, CDR2 YNNKEL (reference sequence). CDR3 size: 14 residues. Trimming cost V 3 bases and J 6 bases, with 11 bases left between them. The CDR3 is CASSHSGGAGELFF. CDR3 bases: TGTGCCAGCAGCCATAGTGGCGGCGCCGGGGAGCTGTTTTTT.

This chain links TRBV7-3 with TRBJ2-4, with D maybe TRBD1 (5 bases). V lost 2 bases and J lost 1, with 9 bases in between. Germline CDR1 and CDR2: SGHTA and FQGTGA. The CDR3 extends over 15 amino acids. The CDR3 bases are TGTGCCAGCAGCTTAGGGGCCGGGGCCAAAAACATTCAGTACTTC. It is translated as CASSLGAGAKNIQYF.

The chain couples TRBV10-3 to TRBJ2-7; D remains ambiguous. V was cut by 2 bases and J by 4 bases, with 6 bases left in between. Per germline, CDR1 ENHRY and CDR2 SYGVKD. This CDR3 contains 12 residues. The CDR3 loop is CAISEGSYEQYF. The CDR3 DNA is TGTGCCATCAGTGAGGGCTCTTACGAGCAGTACTTC.

The J gene is TRBJ2-3, the V gene TRBV6-2 or TRBV6-3, with D unresolved. The CDR3 has 16 amino acids. The V gene's germline CDR1 is MNHEY and CDR2 SVGEGT. V shed 2 bases and J shed 2 bases, with 14 bases lying between them. The CDR3 sequence is CASSYIEQPFTDTQYF. CDR3 DNA sequence: TGTGCCAGCAGTTACATCGAACAGCCCTTCACAGATACGCAGTATTTT.

This rearrangement joins TRBV9 to TRBJ2-1; D perhaps matches TRBD2 (5 bases). Germline values: CDR1 SGDLS, CDR2 YYNGEE. The CDR3 has 14 amino acids. The ends were cut back, 3 bases at V and 4 bases at J, with 11 bases in the middle. Written as DNA, the CDR3 is TGTGCCAGCAGCGGTACCGGGAAATACAATGAGCAGTTCTTC. This gives the protein CASSGTGKYNEQFF. Based on the CDR3 plus reference TRBV9 and TRBJ2-1, the full variable domain is DSGVTQTPKHLITATGQRVTLRCSPRSGDLSVYWYQQSLDQGLQFLIQYYNGEERAKGNILERFSAQQFPDLHSELNLSSLELGDSALYFCASSGTGKYNEQFFGPGTRLTVL.

This chain uses TRBV7-8 with TRBJ2-5, with 8 positions matching TRBD1. The CDR3 loop spans 15 amino acids. CDR1 and CDR2 (germline): SGHVS, FQNEAQ. The trim removed 3 bases at V and 5 bases at J, leaving 8 bases unmatched. CDR3: CASSFGTGGPETQYF. The CDR3 bases are TGTGCCAGCAGCTTTGGGACAGGAGGTCCGGAGACCCAGTACTTC.